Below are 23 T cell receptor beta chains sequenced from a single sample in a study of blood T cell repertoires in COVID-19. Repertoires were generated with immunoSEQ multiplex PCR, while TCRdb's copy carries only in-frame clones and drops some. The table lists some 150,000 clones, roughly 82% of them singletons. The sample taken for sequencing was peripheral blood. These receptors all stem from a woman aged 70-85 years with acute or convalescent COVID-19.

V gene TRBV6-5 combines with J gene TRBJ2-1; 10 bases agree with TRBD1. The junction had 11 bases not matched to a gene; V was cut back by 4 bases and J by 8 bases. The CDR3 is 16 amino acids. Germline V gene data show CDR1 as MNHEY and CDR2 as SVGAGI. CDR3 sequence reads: CASSSRFGQGEYEQFF. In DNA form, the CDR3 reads TGTGCCAGCAGTTCTCGATTCGGACAGGGGGAGTATGAGCAGTTCTTC.

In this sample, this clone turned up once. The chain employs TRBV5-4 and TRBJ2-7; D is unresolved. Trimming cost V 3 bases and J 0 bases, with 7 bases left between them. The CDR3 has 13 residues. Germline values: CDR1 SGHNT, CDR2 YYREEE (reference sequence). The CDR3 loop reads CASSWQDSYEQYF. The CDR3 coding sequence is TGTGCCAGCAGCTGGCAGGACTCCTACGAGCAGTACTTC.

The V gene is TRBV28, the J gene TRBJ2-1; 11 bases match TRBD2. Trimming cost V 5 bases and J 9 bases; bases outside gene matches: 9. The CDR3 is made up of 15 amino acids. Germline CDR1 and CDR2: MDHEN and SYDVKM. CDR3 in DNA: TGTGCCAGCAGTCCCGCGACTAGCGGGGTGGGTGAGCAGTTCTTC. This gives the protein CASSPATSGVGEQFF.

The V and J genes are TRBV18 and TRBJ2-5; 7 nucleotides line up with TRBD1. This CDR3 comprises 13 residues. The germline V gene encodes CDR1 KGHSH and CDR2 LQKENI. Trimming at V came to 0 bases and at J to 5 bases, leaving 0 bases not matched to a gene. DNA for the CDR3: TGTGCCAGCTCACCACCGACAGGGGAGACCCAGTACTTC. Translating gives CASSPPTGETQYF.

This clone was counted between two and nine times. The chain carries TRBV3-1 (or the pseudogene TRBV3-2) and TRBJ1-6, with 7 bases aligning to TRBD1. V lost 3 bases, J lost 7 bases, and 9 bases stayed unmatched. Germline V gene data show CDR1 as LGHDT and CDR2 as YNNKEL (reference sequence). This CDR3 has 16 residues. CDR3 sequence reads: CASSQGTVRRNSPLHF. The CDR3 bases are TGTGCCAGCAGCCAGGGGACAGTCCGGCGAAATTCACCCCTCCACTTT.

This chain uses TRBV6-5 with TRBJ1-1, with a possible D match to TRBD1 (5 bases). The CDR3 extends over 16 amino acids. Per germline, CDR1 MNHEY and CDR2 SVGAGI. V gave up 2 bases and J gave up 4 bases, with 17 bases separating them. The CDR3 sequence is CASSYRPEGRGTEAFF. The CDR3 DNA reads TGTGCCAGCAGTTACCGGCCTGAGGGGAGGGGCACTGAAGCTTTCTTT.

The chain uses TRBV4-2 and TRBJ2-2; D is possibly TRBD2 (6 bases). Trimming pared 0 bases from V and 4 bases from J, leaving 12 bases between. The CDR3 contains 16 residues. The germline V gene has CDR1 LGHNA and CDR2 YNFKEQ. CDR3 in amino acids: CASSQERARGTGELFF. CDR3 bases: TGTGCCAGCAGCCAAGAGAGGGCGCGGGGCACCGGGGAGCTGTTTTTT.

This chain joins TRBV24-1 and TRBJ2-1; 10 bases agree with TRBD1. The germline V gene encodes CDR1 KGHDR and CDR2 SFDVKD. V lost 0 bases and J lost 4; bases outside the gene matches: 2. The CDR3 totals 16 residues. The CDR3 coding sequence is TGTGCCACCAGTGATTTGCCGGGACAGGGGTACAATGAGCAGTTCTTC. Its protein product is CATSDLPGQGYNEQFF.

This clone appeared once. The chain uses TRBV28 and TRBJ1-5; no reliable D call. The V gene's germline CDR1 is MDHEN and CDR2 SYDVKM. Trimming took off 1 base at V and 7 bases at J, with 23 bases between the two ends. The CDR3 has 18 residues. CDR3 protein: CASSLFGRGLTLGQPQHF. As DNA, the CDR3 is TGTGCCAGCAGTTTATTTGGCCGGGGTTTAACTCTCGGCCAGCCCCAGCATTTT.

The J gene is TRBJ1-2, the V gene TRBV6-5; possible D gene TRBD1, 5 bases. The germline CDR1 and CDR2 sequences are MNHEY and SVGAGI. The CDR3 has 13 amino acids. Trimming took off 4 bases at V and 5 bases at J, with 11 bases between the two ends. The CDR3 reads CASSSTTAYGYTF. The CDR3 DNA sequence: TGTGCCAGCAGTTCAACGACAGCTTATGGCTACACCTTC.

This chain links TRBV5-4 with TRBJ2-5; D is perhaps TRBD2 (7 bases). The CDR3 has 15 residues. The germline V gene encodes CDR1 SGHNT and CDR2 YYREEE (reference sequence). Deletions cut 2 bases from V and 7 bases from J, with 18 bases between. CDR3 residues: CASSFWGGRARTQYF. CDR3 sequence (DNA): TGTGCCAGCAGCTTTTGGGGGGGCAGAGCGAGGACCCAGTACTTC. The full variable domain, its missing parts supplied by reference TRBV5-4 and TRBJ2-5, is ETGVTQSPTHLIKTRGQQVTLRCSSQSGHNTVSWYQQALGQGPQFIFQYYREEENGRGNFPPRFSGLQFPNYSSELNVNALELDDSALYLCASSFWGGRARTQYFGPGTRLLVL.

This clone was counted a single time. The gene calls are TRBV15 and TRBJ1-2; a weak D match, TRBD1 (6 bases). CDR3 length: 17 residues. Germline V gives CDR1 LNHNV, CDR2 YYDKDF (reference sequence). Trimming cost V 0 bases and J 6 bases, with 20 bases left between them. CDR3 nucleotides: TGTGCCACCAGCAGAGATCCGGGGGGCTGGTTGCCCAATGGCTACACCTTC. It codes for CATSRDPGGWLPNGYTF.

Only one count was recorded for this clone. The CDR3 DNA reads as TGTGCCAGTGGTACCGGGACTAGCGTTTCCTCTGGGGCCAACGTCCTGACTTTC. Its translation is CASGTGTSVSSGANVLTF. The chain links TRBV19 to TRBJ2-6, with 10 bases matching TRBD2. CDR1 LNHDA and CDR2 SQIVND come from the germline V gene (reference sequence). Germline trimming cut 8 bases from V and 0 bases from J; bases unmatched to any gene: 10. This CDR3 has 18 residues.

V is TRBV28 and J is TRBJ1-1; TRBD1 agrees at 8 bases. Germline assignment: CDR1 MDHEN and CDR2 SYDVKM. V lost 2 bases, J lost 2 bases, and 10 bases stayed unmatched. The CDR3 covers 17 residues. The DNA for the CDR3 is TGTGCCAGCAGTTTACATCTGACAGGGGTTGAAAACACTGAAGCTTTCTTT. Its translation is CASSLHLTGVENTEAFF.

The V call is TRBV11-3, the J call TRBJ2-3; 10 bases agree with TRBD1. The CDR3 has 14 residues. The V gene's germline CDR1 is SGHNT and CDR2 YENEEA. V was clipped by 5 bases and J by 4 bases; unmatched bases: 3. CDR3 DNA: TGTGCCAGCAGCCCGGGACAGGGGTCAGATACGCAGTATTTT. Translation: CASSPGQGSDTQYF.

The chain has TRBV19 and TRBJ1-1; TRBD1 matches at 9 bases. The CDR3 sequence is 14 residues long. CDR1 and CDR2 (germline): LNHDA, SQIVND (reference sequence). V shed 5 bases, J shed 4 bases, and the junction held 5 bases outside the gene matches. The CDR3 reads CASSPGTGSTEAFF. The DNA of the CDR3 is TGTGCCAGTAGTCCCGGGACAGGGAGCACTGAAGCTTTCTTT.

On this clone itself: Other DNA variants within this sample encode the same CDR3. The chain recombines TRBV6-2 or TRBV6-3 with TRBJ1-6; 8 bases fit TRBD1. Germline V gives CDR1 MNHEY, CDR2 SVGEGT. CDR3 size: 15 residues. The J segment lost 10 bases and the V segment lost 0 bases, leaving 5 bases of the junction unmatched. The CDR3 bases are TGTGCCAGCAGTTACTCCGGACAGGGTAGCTCACCCCTCCACTTT. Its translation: CASSYSGQGSSPLHF.

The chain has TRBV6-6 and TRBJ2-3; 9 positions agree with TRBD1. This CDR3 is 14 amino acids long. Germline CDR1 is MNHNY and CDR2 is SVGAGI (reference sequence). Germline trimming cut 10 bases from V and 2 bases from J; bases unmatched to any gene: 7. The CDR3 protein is CATSWDRATDTQYF. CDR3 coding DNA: TGTGCCACCTCCTGGGACAGGGCCACAGATACGCAGTATTTT.

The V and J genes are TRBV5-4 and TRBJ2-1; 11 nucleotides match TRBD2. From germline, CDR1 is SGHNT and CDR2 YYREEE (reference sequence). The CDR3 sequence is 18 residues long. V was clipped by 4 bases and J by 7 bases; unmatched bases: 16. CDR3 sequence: CASSLSYLLAGGTNEQFF. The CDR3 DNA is TGTGCCAGCAGCCTCAGCTACCTTCTAGCGGGGGGAACTAATGAGCAGTTCTTC.

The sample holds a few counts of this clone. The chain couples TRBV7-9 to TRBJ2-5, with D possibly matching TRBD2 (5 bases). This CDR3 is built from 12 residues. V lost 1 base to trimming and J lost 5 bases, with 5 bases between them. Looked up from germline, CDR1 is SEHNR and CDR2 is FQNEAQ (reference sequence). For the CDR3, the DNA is TGTGCCAGCAGCTTAGGGGAGGAGACCCAGTACTTC. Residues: CASSLGEETQYF.

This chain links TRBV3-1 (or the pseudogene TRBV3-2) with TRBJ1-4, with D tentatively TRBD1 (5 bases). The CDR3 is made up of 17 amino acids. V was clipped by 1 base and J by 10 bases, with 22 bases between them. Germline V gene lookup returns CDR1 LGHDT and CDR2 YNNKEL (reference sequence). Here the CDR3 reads CASSQGRQGGLVGKLFF. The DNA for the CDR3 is TGTGCCAGCAGCCAAGGGAGGCAGGGAGGCCTTGTAGGAAAACTGTTTTTT.

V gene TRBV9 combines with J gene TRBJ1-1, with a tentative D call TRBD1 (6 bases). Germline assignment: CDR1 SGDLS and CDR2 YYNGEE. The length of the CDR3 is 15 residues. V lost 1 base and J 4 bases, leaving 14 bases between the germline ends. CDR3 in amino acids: CASSVSKGESTEAFF. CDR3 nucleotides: TGTGCCAGCAGCGTATCAAAGGGGGAGAGCACTGAAGCTTTCTTT. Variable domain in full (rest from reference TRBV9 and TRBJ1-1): DSGVTQTPKHLITATGQRVTLRCSPRSGDLSVYWYQQSLDQGLQFLIQYYNGEERAKGNILERFSAQQFPDLHSELNLSSLELGDSALYFCASSVSKGESTEAFFGQGTRLTVV.

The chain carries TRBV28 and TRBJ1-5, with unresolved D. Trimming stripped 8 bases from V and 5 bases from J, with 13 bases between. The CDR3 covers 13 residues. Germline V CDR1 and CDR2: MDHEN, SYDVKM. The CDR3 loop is CASGGNYYQPQHF. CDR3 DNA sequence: TGTGCCAGCGGCGGCAACTACTATCAGCCCCAGCATTTT.